The source of this T cell receptor (beta chain) is a study of T cells in localized non-small cell lung cancer. The CDR3 length is 13 residues. With 6 bases clipped from V and 5 bases from J, the junction kept 1 base outside the gene matches. Per germline, CDR1 LNHDA and CDR2 SQIVND (reference sequence). Study-level results: Adjacent lung had a median roughly 61 of the 100 largest tumor clones.

Assay used: immunoSEQ multiplex PCR; TCRdb lists only in-frame clones, some missing. The table has tens of thousands of clones, approximately 90% seen once; the top ten hold 10%. Worth noting for this clone: Its cognate antigen is unknown.

This chain uses TRBV19 with TRBJ2-2; 9 bases align to TRBD1. The material sequenced was peripheral blood, taken before any cancer treatment. This clonotype was obtained from a woman aged 40 to 75 with stage I lung adenocarcinoma. The CDR3 sequence: CASSGTGTGELFF. CDR3 DNA: TGTGCCAGTAGCGGGACAGGGACCGGGGAGCTGTTTTTT. The entire variable domain, with the rest obtained from reference TRBV19 and TRBJ2-2, is as follows: DGGITQSPKYLFRKEGQNVTLSCEQNLNHDAMYWYRQDPGQGLRLIYYSQIVNDFQKGDIAEGYSVSREKKESFPLTVTSAQKNPTAFYLCASSGTGTGELFFGEGSRLTVL.